One T cell receptor (beta chain) is described in this entry. Its antigen is still unknown. Base qualities were left out, and no much larger clone turns up one base away. The germline V gene encodes CDR1 SEHNR and CDR2 FQNEAQ (reference sequence). Taken from cysteine to phenylalanine, the CDR3 has 18 residues. CDR3 DNA only is kept here, 54 bases in frame from base 1. Clipping removes 3 bases from V and 7 bases from J, with 14 as the unmatched junction base count. The sample belongs to a study of beta chain features in type 1 diabetes (dated by TCRdb to the late 2010s). In the study overall: Mean age, gender distribution, total cell number and subset yield were not different between patients and healthy donors. Across all samples, some 99 million sorted cells were examined, and cell number per subset correlated strongly with RNA yield. In the study, recently diagnosed type 1 diabetes patients and matched healthy donors were compared on the TCRB repertoires of their sorted circulating CD4+ T cell subsets. Naive and central memory subsets were obtained from all 28 donors, but regulatory and stem cell-like memory subsets were isolated from only 8 patients and roughly 8 healthy donors.

Broader findings and caveats from the paper: HLA sub-analyses involved small numbers of individuals, so any influence of HLA type on TCRB rearrangement remained unresolved. The naive, central memory and regulatory TCRB repertoires appeared to resemble one another more closely among patients than among healthy donors. Type 1 diabetes patients showed a moderate but significant shortening of TCRB CDR3 length in all four CD4+ subsets. Fewer insertions and more nucleotide deletions at VDJ recombination sites were observed in patients with type 1 diabetes, implying thymic rearrangement abnormalities. Because cDNA was sequenced instead of genomic DNA, highly expressing activated cells could be over-represented, though the groups showed no difference in activation or CD3 levels. PCR may preferentially amplify shorter templates, but because patient and control samples were amplified and corrected together, any resulting skew would affect both groups equally.

The entire amount of isolated RNA was reverse transcribed using the High Capacity cDNA Reverse Transcription Kit, so the sequenced TCRB transcripts were expressed ones. Deep immunoSEQ sequencing was applied to naive, central memory and regulatory T cell samples, giving an average of around 3.8 million total reads per sample. Sorted cells were lysed in RLT buffer and RNA was extracted with DNase-treated RNeasy Micro or Mini kits, depending on cell number. Each cell subset was processed on its own to prevent cross-contamination, while patient and healthy donor samples were processed together. The immunoSEQ multiplex PCR was used to amplify TCRB sequences from cDNA, yielding 87-bp fragments that span the CDR3 region. Sequencing of the amplicons was done on the Illumina HiSeq platform. Under the source paper's analysis protocol: Synthetic template baselines were used to correct PCR bias computationally, reads within Hamming distance 2 were collapsed, and singletons that could not be merged were discarded. By aligning reads against IMGT, V, D and J genes, CDR3 length, and insertions or deletions at six rearrangement sites were assigned. Within each subset, clonotype counts were normalized to the number of sorted cells before true diversity and Gini coefficients were calculated with the tcR R package. The overlap coefficient, calculated on TCRB nucleotide sequences, was used to measure repertoire sharing. TCRdb re-hosts the immuneACCESS table, in-frame sequences only. Its copies lack some clones; in the studies checked, an unresolved V gene accounts for under half of them, and the cause for the rest is not known. Clone size and V and J calls were adopted from that table, with D and trimming inferred from the DNA. The sample table records around 40,000 clones; roughly 70% of these occur just once. About 2% of the sample is taken by the ten largest.

Each donor gave one peripheral blood draw, averaging roughly 100 mL, which was collected into heparinised tubes. A BD FACSAria II and a panel including CD45RO, CCR7, CD25, CD127, CD95 and CD27 were used to sort naive, central memory, regulatory and stem cell-like memory CD4+ T cells. A purity above 95% was achieved for all sorted populations. Right away, PBMCs were isolated by Lymphoprep density gradient centrifugation and were stained directly, with no culture step. To minimize batch effects, samples were stained and sorted in pairs, one healthy donor with one patient per experiment. Sequencing input: Tregs from blood. The sample's cell subset or site label, in plain terms: regulatory CD4+ T cells. This clonotype was obtained from a woman between 18 and 29 years old with type 1 diabetes. The chain is made from TRBV7-9 and TRBJ2-1, with 11 bases in between that match TRBD2. The DNA reads as follows: TGTGCCAGCAGCTTCGCCTGGAATAGCGGGACTAGCGGTAATGAGCAGTTCTTC. Translated, this is CASSFAWNSGTSGNEQFF.